This T cell receptor (beta chain) derives from a study of regulatory T cells in long-lasting Graves disease. TCR beta libraries were built with iRepertoire HTBI primers and Arm-PCR of CDR3 regions. Via MiXCR, TCRdb re-called the multiplex PCR reads, giving one row per CDR3 protein. The repertoire holds about 330,000 distinct CDR3 sequences, with around 15% as singletons. Time point given: newly diagnosed GD, antithyroid drugs for less than 3 months. After RNA was extracted from PBMCs, the TCR library was made from it. It was American Thyroid Association guidelines that determined Graves' disease diagnosis. Those enrolled as patients came out of an endocrinology department in Xi'an, China. The sample also formed part of further work on T cells in Graves' hyperthyroidism and ophthalmopathy. That study reports: Ophthalmopathy was told apart from stable hyperthyroidism by a 13 V-J model.

The origin of this receptor is a woman younger than 35 with Graves disease. This sample comprised peripheral blood mononuclear cells (PBMCs), obtained at new diagnosis, from a patient treated with antithyroid drugs.

CDR3 protein: CASSGSSGPASYEQYF. The CDR3 DNA reads as TGTGCCAGCAGCGGATCTAGCGGGCCGGCGTCCTACGAGCAGTACTTC. The chain joins TRBV5-5 to TRBJ2-7, with 8 bases fitting TRBD2. The CDR3 has 16 residues. Germline V gene data show CDR1 as SGHKS and CDR2 as YYEKEE (reference sequence). V was clipped by 4 bases and J by 1 base; unmatched bases: 10.